This TCR beta chain was recovered during a study of blood T cell repertoires in COVID-19. Deletions cut 1 base from V and 5 bases from J, with 10 bases between. Per the germline V gene, CDR1 is KGHDR and CDR2 is SFDVKD. This CDR3 is built from 14 residues. The cohort comprised adults aged about 18 to 100 years residing in 20 to 30 US areas. Participants had their cohort set by participant-reported clinical history. Clones were sequenced by immunoSEQ multiplex PCR, and TCRdb holds only the in-frame ones, with some missing. The sample yields about 160,000 clones, approximately 88% seen once. The receptor was isolated from a woman aged 50 to 60 who had recovered from COVID-19. The chain links TRBV24-1 to TRBJ2-5; D might be TRBD2 (5 bases). Sequencing was done on a sample of PBMCs or T cells enriched from blood (not recorded which). The CDR3 spells CATSDLRTGETQYF. CDR3 coding DNA: TGTGCCACCAGTGATTTAAGGACTGGGGAGACCCAGTACTTC.